The text below deals with one TCR beta chain. The table came from immunoSEQ multiplex PCR; TCRdb's copy has only in-frame clones and leaves some out. The sample shows 380,000 or so clones, 75% to 90% of them seen only once. Per germline, CDR1 LGHDT and CDR2 YNNKEL (reference sequence). The CDR3 consists of 15 residues. J was trimmed by 3 bases and V by 4 bases; bases with no gene match: 9. These data are taken from a study of blood T cell repertoires in COVID-19. On the study more broadly: From T cells, B-cell-depleted T cells, or PBMCs came the material, which was cDNA or gDNA.

This chain joins TRBV3-1 (or the pseudogene TRBV3-2) and TRBJ2-7; 7 nucleotides agree with TRBD1. The source material was peripheral blood. The source is a woman aged 60-75 years with COVID-19, enrolled during active disease. For the CDR3, the DNA is TGTGCCAGCAGCCTCTCCGACAGGGTTGGCTACGAGCAGTACTTC. Protein: CASSLSDRVGYEQYF.